Below are 23 T cell receptor beta chains sequenced from a single sample in a study of T cells in localized non-small cell lung cancer. Repertoires were generated with immunoSEQ multiplex PCR, while TCRdb's copy carries only in-frame clones and drops some. Of roughly 3,100 clones listed, roughly 29% are singletons. Sequences were derived from lung tumor tissue, sampled before any cancer treatment. The receptors were sampled from a female donor older than 55 with stage I lung adenocarcinoma.

This clone has a handful of counts. The chain is built from TRBV29-1 and TRBJ1-5; weak D call: TRBD1 (5 bases). Germline V lookup: CDR1 SQVTM, CDR2 ANQGSEA. The length of the CDR3 is 13 residues. Trimming shortened V by 5 bases and J by 3 bases, and 11 bases separated the two germline ends. CDR3 loop: CSVSGGPNQPQHF. CDR3 bases: TGCAGCGTTTCGGGGGGTCCCAATCAGCCCCAGCATTTT.

Sample share makes this clone medium-sized. The chain carries TRBV11-3 and TRBJ1-1, with TRBD1 matching over 10 bases. After removal of 1 base from V and 5 bases from J, the junction contained 4 bases not matched to a gene. The CDR3 length is 15 residues. The germline V gene has CDR1 SGHNT and CDR2 YENEEA. The DNA for the CDR3 is TGTGCCAGCAGCTTAGTAGGACAGGGGGGGACTGAAGCTTTCTTT. Its protein is CASSLVGQGGTEAFF. Combining the CDR3 with reference TRBV11-3 and TRBJ1-1 gives the whole variable domain EAGVVQSPRYKIIEKKQPVAFWCNPISGHNTLYWYLQNLGQGPELLIRYENEEAVDDSQLPKDRFSAERLKGVDSTLKIQPAELGDSAVYLCASSLVGQGGTEAFFGQGTRLTVV.

The V and J genes are TRBV9 and TRBJ1-5; TRBD1 agrees at 8 bases. Germline-derived CDR1 and CDR2 are SGDLS and YYNGEE. The CDR3 extends over 13 amino acids. V was pared by 5 bases and J by 7 bases, with 5 bases of the junction left unmatched. The CDR3 loop reads CASSVTGEQPQHF. The CDR3 DNA is TGTGCCAGCAGTGTGACAGGGGAACAGCCCCAGCATTTT.

The J gene is TRBJ1-2, the V gene TRBV14; 9 bases align to TRBD1. The V and J ends lost 2 bases and 6 bases, in that order; junction bases with no gene match: 7. This CDR3 region has 15 residues. Germline V lookup: CDR1 SGHDN, CDR2 FVKESK. The CDR3 bases are TGTGCCAGCAGCCAACTCGACAGGGGGAGTCATGGCTACACCTTC. This codes for CASSQLDRGSHGYTF.

This clone is medium-sized (0.01 to 0.1%) by share. The chain joins TRBV11-3 to TRBJ1-3; D gene unclear. Germline values: CDR1 SGHNT, CDR2 YENEEA. Trimming pared 6 bases from V and 4 bases from J, leaving 22 bases between. This CDR3 contains 17 residues. The CDR3 DNA is TGTGCCAGCAGTCCCGCCTGGGGTGGCGGAGGAGGAAACACCATATATTTT. Residues: CASSPAWGGGGGNTIYF.

This clone has only a few counts. The rearrangement links TRBV18 to TRBJ1-1; D remains ambiguous. Germline V gene sequence: CDR1 KGHSH, CDR2 LQKENI. The CDR3 is 15 amino acids. V was trimmed by 2 bases and J by 0 bases, leaving 10 bases between them. CDR3 amino acids: CASSPGQTMNTEAFF. The CDR3, as DNA: TGTGCCAGCTCACCAGGCCAAACGATGAACACTGAAGCTTTCTTT.

The rearrangement uses TRBV5-8 and TRBJ2-1; D unclear. The ends were cut back, 2 bases at V and 2 bases at J, with 5 bases in the middle. CDR1 is SGHTS and CDR2 is YDEGEE in the germline V gene. The CDR3 has 13 amino acids. CDR3 DNA sequence: TGTGCCAGCAGCTTAGTCCCCTACAATGAGCAGTTCTTC. Translation: CASSLVPYNEQFF.

Comment on this clone: The sample holds other DNA sequences that translate to the same CDR3. The rearrangement joins TRBV30 to TRBJ1-5; D remains unclear. Trimming pared 2 bases from V and 7 bases from J, leaving 9 bases between. This CDR3 spans 12 amino acids. The germline V gene has CDR1 GTSNPN and CDR2 SVGIG (reference sequence). Here the CDR3 reads CAWSKGGQPQHF. The CDR3 nucleotides are TGTGCCTGGAGTAAAGGTGGACAGCCCCAGCATTTT.

For the CDR3, the DNA is TGTGCCAGCTCATTAGGACTAGCGGAATCCTACAATGAGCAGTTCTTC. Protein sequence: CASSLGLAESYNEQFF. The chain combines TRBV18 with TRBJ2-1; 10 bases agree with TRBD2. The CDR3 contains 16 residues. V gave up 5 bases and J gave up 1 base; unmatched junction bases: 5. Germline assignment: CDR1 KGHSH and CDR2 LQKENI.

The rearrangement uses TRBV11-3 and TRBJ2-5; D unresolved. Germline V lookup: CDR1 SGHNT, CDR2 YENEEA. With 2 bases removed from V and 4 bases from J, the gap between germline ends came to 14 bases. This CDR3 region has 15 residues. CDR3 DNA: TGTGCCAGCAGCTTACTGGGGTTCCTCCGAGAGACCCAGTACTTC. Amino acid sequence: CASSLLGFLRETQYF. Using reference TRBV11-3 and TRBJ2-5 for the parts outside the CDR3, the full variable domain is EAGVVQSPRYKIIEKKQPVAFWCNPISGHNTLYWYLQNLGQGPELLIRYENEEAVDDSQLPKDRFSAERLKGVDSTLKIQPAELGDSAVYLCASSLLGFLRETQYFGPGTRLLVL.

This clone was picked up a small number of times. The V call is TRBV30, the J call TRBJ1-3, with D unclear. The CDR3 has 11 residues. CDR1 and CDR2 from the germline V gene are GTSNPN and SVGIG (reference sequence). The germline V and J ends were trimmed by 4 bases and 0 bases, with 1 base remaining between them. CDR3 amino acids: CAWNSGNTIYF. In nucleotides, the CDR3 is TGTGCCTGGAACTCTGGAAACACCATATATTTT.

This clone was seen more than once but under ten times. The J gene is TRBJ2-1, the V gene TRBV7-5; the D call of TRBD2 is as the table states it, not checked on the DNA. TRBV7-5 is recorded as a pseudogene. This CDR3 is 15 amino acids long. In DNA, the CDR3 is TGTGCCAGCAGCCCGACTAGCGGGGGGGTCAATGAGCAGTTCTTC. It specifies CASSPTSGGVNEQFF.

V and J are TRBV5-1 and TRBJ1-1; possible D gene TRBD1, 5 bases. The V end lost 0 bases, the J end lost 1 base, and 10 bases lay between the germline ends. There are 15 residues in the CDR3. Germline V gene sequence: CDR1 SGHRS, CDR2 YFSETQ. As DNA, the CDR3 is TGCGCCAGCAGCTTGGGAGGGGAGTGGAACACTGAAGCTTTCTTT. The encoded protein is CASSLGGEWNTEAFF.

This clone was counted once. This chain joins TRBV6-8 and TRBJ1-1; 8 nucleotides line up with TRBD1. With V trimmed by 8 bases and J by 1 base, 12 bases remained unmatched. The germline V gene has CDR1 MNHGY and CDR2 SAAAGT. There are 16 residues in the CDR3. This CDR3 reads CASGTGQVGPNTEAFF. The CDR3 DNA reads TGTGCCAGCGGGACAGGCCAAGTTGGGCCGAACACTGAAGCTTTCTTT.

The chain employs TRBV5-1 and TRBJ2-3, with 8 positions matching TRBD1. The germline CDR1 and CDR2 sequences are SGHRS and YFSETQ. The CDR3 spans 16 residues. Trimming removed 3 bases from V and 1 base from J; junction bases left unmatched: 7. As DNA, the CDR3 is TGCGCCAGCAGCTCGACTGGACAGGGAGGCACAGATACGCAGTATTTT. This sequence encodes CASSSTGQGGTDTQYF. Based on the CDR3 plus reference TRBV5-1 and TRBJ2-3, the full variable domain is KAGVTQTPRYLIKTRGQQVTLSCSPISGHRSVSWYQQTPGQGLQFLFEYFSETQRNKGNFPGRFSGRQFSNSRSEMNVSTLELGDSALYLCASSSTGQGGTDTQYFGPGTRLTVL.

J is TRBJ1-3 and V is TRBV7-6; tentatively, D is TRBD1 (6 bases). This CDR3 has 15 amino acids. Deletions cut 5 bases from V and 2 bases from J, with 13 bases between. Germline V gene data show CDR1 as SGHVS and CDR2 as FNYEAQ. CDR3 protein: CASSPQGTTGNTIYF. Here the CDR3 DNA reads TGTGCCAGCAGCCCTCAGGGGACGACTGGAAACACCATATATTTT.

The V and J genes are TRBV7-7 and TRBJ1-3; D remains ambiguous. Germline V CDR1 and CDR2: SSHAT, FNYEAQ (reference sequence). The CDR3 has 16 residues. V lost 3 bases and J 0 bases, leaving 12 bases between the germline ends. CDR3 sequence (DNA): TGTGCCAGCAGCTTGAGTATAACAGTCTCTGGAAACACCATATATTTT. Translation gives CASSLSITVSGNTIYF.

In its sample, this clone was seen a few times. The J gene is TRBJ1-1, the V gene TRBV6-8, with TRBD1 as a possible D gene (6 bases). This CDR3 is 14 amino acids long. The V gene's germline CDR1 is MNHGY and CDR2 SAAAGT. Trimming took 6 bases from V and 2 from J, leaving 13 bases between them. CDR3 in amino acids: CASRPLQGNTEAFF. The DNA of the CDR3 is TGTGCCAGCAGGCCTCTACAGGGTAACACTGAAGCTTTCTTT.

The chain carries TRBV6-8 and TRBJ2-7; tentative D call: TRBD2 (5 bases). The germline CDR1 and CDR2 sequences are MNHGY and SAAAGT. The CDR3 has 13 amino acids. Between the trimmed V and J ends, which lost 2 bases and 5 bases, there was a span of 10 bases. In DNA form, the CDR3 reads TGTGCCAGCAGTTACCCTTCGGGGAACGAGCAGTACTTC. Its translation is CASSYPSGNEQYF.

The gene calls are TRBV10-3 and TRBJ2-1, with 7 bases matching TRBD2. V gave up 0 bases and J gave up 12 bases; unmatched junction bases: 8. Germline CDR1 ENHRY, CDR2 SYGVKD. The CDR3 consists of 14 residues. In DNA form, the CDR3 reads TGTGCCATCAGTGAGTCAAGTGGGGGGGGATTGCAGTTCTTC. Residues: CAISESSGGGLQFF.

This clone was detected only a few times. V gene TRBV11-3 combines with J gene TRBJ1-1, with D perhaps matching TRBD1 (5 bases). The CDR3 has 15 amino acids. The V gene lost 6 bases and the J gene lost 3 bases, with 17 bases spanning the gap. The germline CDR1 and CDR2 sequences are SGHNT and YENEEA. The CDR3 DNA is TGTGCCAGCAGTCCCGACGAATGGGGGTACACTGAAGCTTTCTTT. Translating it yields CASSPDEWGYTEAFF.

This clone was observed a handful of times. The chain is built from TRBV6-8 and TRBJ2-7; TRBD2 aligns across 10 bases. This CDR3 has 15 amino acids. V was clipped by 3 bases and J by 0 bases; unmatched bases: 2. Germline V gene data show CDR1 as MNHGY and CDR2 as SAAAGT. CDR3 coding DNA: TGTGCCAGCAGTTATAGCGGGGGGAGCTCCTACGAGCAGTACTTC. Translation gives CASSYSGGSSYEQYF.

V usage is TRBV11-3 and J usage is TRBJ1-1; 12 bases fit TRBD1. This CDR3 has 15 amino acids. The V gene end was trimmed by 3 bases and the J gene end by 13 bases; junction bases not matched to a gene: 12. Germline CDR1 reads SGHNT; CDR2 reads YENEEA. The DNA for the CDR3 is TGTGCCAGCAGCTTGTCCCTGGGGGGACAGGGGGCGGGTTTCTTT. Protein product: CASSLSLGGQGAGFF.